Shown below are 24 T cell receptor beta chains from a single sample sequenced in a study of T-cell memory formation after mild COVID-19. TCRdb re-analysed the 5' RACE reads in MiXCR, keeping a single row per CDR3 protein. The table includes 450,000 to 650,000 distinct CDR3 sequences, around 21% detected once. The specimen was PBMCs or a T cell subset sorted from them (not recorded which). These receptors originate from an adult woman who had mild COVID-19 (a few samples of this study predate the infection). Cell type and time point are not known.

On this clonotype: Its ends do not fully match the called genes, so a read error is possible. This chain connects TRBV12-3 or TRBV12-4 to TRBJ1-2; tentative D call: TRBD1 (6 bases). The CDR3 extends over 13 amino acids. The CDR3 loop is CASRLGGPEGYTF. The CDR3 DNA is TGTGCCAGCAGGTTAGGGGGGCCTGAAGGCTACACCTTC.

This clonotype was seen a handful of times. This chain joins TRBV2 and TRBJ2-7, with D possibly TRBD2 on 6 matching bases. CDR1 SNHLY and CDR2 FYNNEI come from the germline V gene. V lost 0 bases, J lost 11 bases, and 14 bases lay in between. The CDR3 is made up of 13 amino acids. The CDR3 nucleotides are TGTGCCAGCAGTGAAGCGATAGCGGAAAAGGAGTACTTC. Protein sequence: CASSEAIAEKEYF.

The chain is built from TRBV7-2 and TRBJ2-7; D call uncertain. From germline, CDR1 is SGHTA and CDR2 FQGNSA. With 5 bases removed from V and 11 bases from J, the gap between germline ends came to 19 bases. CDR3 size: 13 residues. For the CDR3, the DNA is TGTGCCAGCAGCCTCCACCACGGGCCTCCGGAGTACTTC. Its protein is CASSLHHGPPEYF.

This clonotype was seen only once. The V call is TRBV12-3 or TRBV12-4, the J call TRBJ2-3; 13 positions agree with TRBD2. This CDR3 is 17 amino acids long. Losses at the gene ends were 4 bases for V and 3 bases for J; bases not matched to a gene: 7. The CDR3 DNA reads TGTGCCAGCAGTTCCGGGACTAGCGGGGAGGAGACAGATACGCAGTATTTT. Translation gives CASSSGTSGEETDTQYF.

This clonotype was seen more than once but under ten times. This CDR3 reads CASSQEFWETYEQYF. Here the CDR3 DNA reads TGCGCCAGCAGCCAAGAATTTTGGGAGACCTACGAGCAGTACTTC. The rearrangement uses TRBV4-1 and TRBJ2-7, with D maybe TRBD2 (5 bases). Germline CDR1 MGHRA, CDR2 YSYEKL. V lost 0 bases and J 2 bases, leaving 11 bases between the germline ends. This CDR3 comprises 15 residues.

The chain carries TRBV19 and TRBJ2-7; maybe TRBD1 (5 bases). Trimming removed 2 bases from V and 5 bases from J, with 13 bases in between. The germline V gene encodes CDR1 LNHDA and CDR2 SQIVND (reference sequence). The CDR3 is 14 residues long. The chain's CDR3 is CASSIQGREDEQYF. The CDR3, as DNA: TGTGCCAGTAGTATACAGGGCCGAGAGGACGAGCAGTACTTC.

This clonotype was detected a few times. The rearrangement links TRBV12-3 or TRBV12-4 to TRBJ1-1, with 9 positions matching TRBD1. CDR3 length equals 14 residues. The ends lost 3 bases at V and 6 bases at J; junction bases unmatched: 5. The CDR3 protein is CASSLGTGFSEAFF. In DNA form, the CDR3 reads TGTGCCAGCAGTTTGGGGACAGGGTTCTCTGAAGCTTTCTTT.

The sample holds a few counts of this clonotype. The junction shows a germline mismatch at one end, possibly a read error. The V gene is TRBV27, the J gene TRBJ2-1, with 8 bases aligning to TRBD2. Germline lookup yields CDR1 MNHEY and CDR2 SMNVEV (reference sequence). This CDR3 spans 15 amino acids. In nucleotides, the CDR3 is TGTGCCACACACCTTTCGGGACTAGGCTACTATGAGCAGTTCTTC. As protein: CATHLSGLGYYEQFF.

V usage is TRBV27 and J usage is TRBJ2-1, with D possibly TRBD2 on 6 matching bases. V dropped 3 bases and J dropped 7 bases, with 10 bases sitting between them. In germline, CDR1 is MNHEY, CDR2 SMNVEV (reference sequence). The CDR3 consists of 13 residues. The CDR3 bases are TGTGCCAGCAGTTTGACTAGATTTAATGAGCAGTTCTTC. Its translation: CASSLTRFNEQFF.

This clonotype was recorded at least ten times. The CDR3 DNA sequence: TGTGCCAGCAGCCCTCGGACTAGGTTGTCAGATACGCAGTATTTT. Amino acids: CASSPRTRLSDTQYF. The chain joins TRBV7-2 to TRBJ2-3; 7 nucleotides match TRBD2. CDR3 size: 15 residues. V shed 5 bases and J 4 bases; nucleotides not matched to a gene: 9. Germline assignment: CDR1 SGHTA and CDR2 FQGNSA.

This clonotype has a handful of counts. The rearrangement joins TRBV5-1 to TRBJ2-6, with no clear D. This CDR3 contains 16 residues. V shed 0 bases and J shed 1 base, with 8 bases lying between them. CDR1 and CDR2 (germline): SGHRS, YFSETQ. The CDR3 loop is CASSLGSLSGANVLTF. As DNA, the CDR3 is TGCGCCAGCAGCTTGGGTAGTTTATCTGGGGCCAACGTCCTGACTTTC.

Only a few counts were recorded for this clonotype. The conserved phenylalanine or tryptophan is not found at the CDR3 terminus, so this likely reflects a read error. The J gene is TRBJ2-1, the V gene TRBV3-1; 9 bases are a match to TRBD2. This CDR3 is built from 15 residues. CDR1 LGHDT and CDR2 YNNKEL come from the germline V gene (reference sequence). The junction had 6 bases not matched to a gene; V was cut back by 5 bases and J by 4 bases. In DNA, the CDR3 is TGTGCCAGCAGCTTGGCGGGAGGGCCTTACAATGAGCAGTTCTTA. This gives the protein CASSLAGGPYNEQFL.

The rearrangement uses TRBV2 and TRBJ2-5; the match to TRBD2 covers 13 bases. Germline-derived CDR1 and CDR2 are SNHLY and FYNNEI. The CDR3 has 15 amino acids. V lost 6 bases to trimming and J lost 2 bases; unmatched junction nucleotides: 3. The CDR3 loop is CASSLTSGRQETQYF. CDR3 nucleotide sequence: TGTGCCAGCAGCCTGACTAGCGGGAGGCAAGAGACCCAGTACTTC.

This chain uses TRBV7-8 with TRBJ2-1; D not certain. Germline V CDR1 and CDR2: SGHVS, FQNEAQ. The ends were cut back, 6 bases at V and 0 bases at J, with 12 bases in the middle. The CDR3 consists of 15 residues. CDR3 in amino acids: CASSYTGSSYNEQFF. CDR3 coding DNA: TGTGCCAGCAGTTATACTGGCAGCTCCTACAATGAGCAGTTCTTC.

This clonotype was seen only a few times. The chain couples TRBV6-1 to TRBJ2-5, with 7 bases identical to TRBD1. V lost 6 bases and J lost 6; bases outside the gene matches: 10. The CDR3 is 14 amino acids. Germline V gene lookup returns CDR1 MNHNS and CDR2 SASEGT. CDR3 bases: TGTGCCAGCAGGGAGGCCGGGACAGCACAGACCCAGTACTTC. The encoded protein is CASREAGTAQTQYF.

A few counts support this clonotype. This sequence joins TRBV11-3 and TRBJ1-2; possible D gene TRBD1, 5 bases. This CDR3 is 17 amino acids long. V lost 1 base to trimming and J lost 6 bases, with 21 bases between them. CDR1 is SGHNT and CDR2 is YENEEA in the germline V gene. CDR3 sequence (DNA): TGTGCCAGCAGCTTAGTACCCCCCCGAGGCAGGGTTAATGGCTACACCTTC. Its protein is CASSLVPPRGRVNGYTF.

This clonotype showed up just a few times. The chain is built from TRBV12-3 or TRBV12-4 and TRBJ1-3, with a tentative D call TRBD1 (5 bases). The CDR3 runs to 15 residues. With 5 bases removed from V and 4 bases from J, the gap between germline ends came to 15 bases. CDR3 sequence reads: CASSPDSLRGNTIYF. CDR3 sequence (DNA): TGTGCCAGCAGTCCCGACAGTCTGAGAGGAAACACCATATATTTT.

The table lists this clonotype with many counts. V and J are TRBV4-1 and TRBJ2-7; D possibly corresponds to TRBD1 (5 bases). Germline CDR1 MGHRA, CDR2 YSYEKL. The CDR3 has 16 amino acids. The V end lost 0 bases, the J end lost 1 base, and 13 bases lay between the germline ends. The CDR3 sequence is CASSQDTRTHSYEQYF. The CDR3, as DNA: TGCGCCAGCAGCCAAGATACAAGGACACATTCCTACGAGCAGTACTTC.

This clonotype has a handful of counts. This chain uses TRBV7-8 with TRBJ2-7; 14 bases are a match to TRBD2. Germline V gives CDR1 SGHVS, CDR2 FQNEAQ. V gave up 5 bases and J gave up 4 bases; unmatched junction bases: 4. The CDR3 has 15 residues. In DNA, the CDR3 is TGTGCCAGCAGCCACGGGACTAGCGGGAGTTACGAGCAGTACTTC. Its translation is CASSHGTSGSYEQYF.

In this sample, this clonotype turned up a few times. CDR3 residues: CASSLEAERFEAFF. CDR3 sequence (DNA): TGCGCCAGCAGCTTGGAGGCCGAACGATTTGAAGCTTTCTTT. The chain recombines TRBV5-1 with TRBJ1-1; no clear D. Germline V CDR1 and CDR2: SGHRS, YFSETQ. The CDR3 totals 14 residues. Trimming removed 0 bases at V and 7 bases at J, with 13 bases between.

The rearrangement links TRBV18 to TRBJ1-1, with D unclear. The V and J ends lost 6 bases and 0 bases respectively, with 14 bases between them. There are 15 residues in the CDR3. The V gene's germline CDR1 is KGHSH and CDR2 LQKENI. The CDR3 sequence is CASSPVRSLNTEAFF. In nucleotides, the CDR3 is TGTGCCAGCTCGCCGGTGCGGAGTTTGAACACTGAAGCTTTCTTT.

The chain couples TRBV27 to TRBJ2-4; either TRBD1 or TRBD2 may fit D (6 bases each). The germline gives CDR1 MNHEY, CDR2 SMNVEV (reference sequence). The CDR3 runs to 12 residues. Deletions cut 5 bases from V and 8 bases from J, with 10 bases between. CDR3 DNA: TGTGCCAGCAGTCTGAGGGGGGACATTCAGTACTTC. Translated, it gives CASSLRGDIQYF.

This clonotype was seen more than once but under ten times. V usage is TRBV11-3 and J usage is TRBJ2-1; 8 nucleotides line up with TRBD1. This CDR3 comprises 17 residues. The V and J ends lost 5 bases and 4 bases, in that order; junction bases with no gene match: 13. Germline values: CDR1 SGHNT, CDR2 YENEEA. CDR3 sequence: CASSRTGQRRRYNEQFF. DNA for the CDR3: TGTGCCAGCAGCCGGACAGGGCAGAGACGGAGATACAATGAGCAGTTCTTC.

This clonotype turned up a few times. The CDR3: CASSPGLRGSPYEQYF. Written as DNA, the CDR3 is TGTGCCAGCTCACCCGGCCTACGGGGGAGCCCTTACGAGCAGTACTTC. The rearrangement links TRBV18 to TRBJ2-7, with D possibly being TRBD2 (6 bases). The CDR3 is 16 residues long. Germline V gene lookup returns CDR1 KGHSH and CDR2 LQKENI. V dropped 3 bases and J dropped 4 bases, with 19 bases sitting between them.